The 17 T cell receptor beta chains listed next were all sequenced from one sample in a study of cytomegalovirus exposure and HLA in healthy donors. Vbeta (60) and Jbeta (13) primers were used in the PCR. Sequencing used immunoSEQ multiplex PCR; TCRdb keeps in-frame clones, though not all of them. The sample includes approximately 40,000 clones, 60% to 70% seen only once; the top ten take roughly 18%. Sequencing was done on a sample of PBMCs. These receptors were obtained from a man aged 45 to 65 in good health and CMV-seropositive.

The chain recombines TRBV2 with TRBJ2-7, with D perhaps matching TRBD2 (5 bases). Germline CDR1 reads SNHLY; CDR2 reads FYNNEI. The V gene lost 6 bases and the J gene lost 2 bases, with 8 bases spanning the gap. CDR3 length equals 12 residues. This CDR3 is CASRPGTYEQYF. The CDR3 bases are TGTGCCAGCAGGCCCGGGACCTACGAGCAGTACTTC.

The J gene is TRBJ1-2, the V gene TRBV2; 7 bases match TRBD1. The CDR3 loop spans 12 amino acids. Germline V CDR1 and CDR2: SNHLY, FYNNEI. V dropped 10 bases and J dropped 7; count of bases not matched to a gene: 9. CDR3 bases: TGTGCCAACCCGACAGGGACGAGTGGCTACACCTTC. Its translation: CANPTGTSGYTF.

The CDR3 sequence: CASSFGGGGNTEAFF. In DNA form, the CDR3 reads TGCGCCAGCAGCTTCGGGGGAGGCGGAAACACTGAAGCTTTCTTT. The rearrangement uses TRBV5-1 and TRBJ1-1; D possibly corresponds to TRBD1 (5 bases). The germline V gene encodes CDR1 SGHRS and CDR2 YFSETQ. The germline V and J ends were trimmed by 2 bases and 2 bases, with 13 bases remaining between them. This CDR3 region has 15 residues.

The chain uses TRBV21-1 and TRBJ1-2; the D segment call TRBD1 is taken from the table without a DNA check. TRBV21-1 is given as a pseudogene. The CDR3 sequence is 13 residues long. Here the CDR3 DNA reads TGTGCCAGCAGCAAAGGAGCAGGGAATGGCTACACCTTC. Amino acid sequence: CASSKGAGNGYTF.

This chain connects TRBV5-1 to TRBJ1-3; D is perhaps TRBD1 (6 bases). The V gene lost 4 bases and the J gene lost 0 bases, with 14 bases spanning the gap. The CDR3 runs to 16 residues. In germline, CDR1 is SGHRS, CDR2 YFSETQ. CDR3 DNA: TGCGCCAGCAGCCCTCTGACAGGCAGCTCTGGAAACACCATATATTTT. The encoded protein is CASSPLTGSSGNTIYF.

CDR3 in DNA: TGTGCCAGTAGTAACCTCAGGGGAGGGGAGACCCAGTACTTC. Its translation: CASSNLRGGETQYF. The rearrangement links TRBV19 to TRBJ2-5; tentatively, D is TRBD2 (7 bases). Trimming stripped 4 bases from V and 5 bases from J, with 14 bases between. In germline, CDR1 is LNHDA, CDR2 SQIVND (reference sequence). The length of the CDR3 is 14 residues.

This clone was seen only a few times. This chain links TRBV4-2 with TRBJ2-3, with 7 positions matching TRBD2. The CDR3 length is 16 residues. The trim removed 0 bases at V and 3 bases at J, leaving 6 bases unmatched. Germline V gene sequence: CDR1 LGHNA, CDR2 YNFKEQ. CDR3 nucleotide sequence: TGTGCCAGCAGCCAAGATCTCGGGGGGTCGACAGATACGCAGTATTTT. Translation: CASSQDLGGSTDTQYF.

This clone has just one count. V and J are TRBV2 and TRBJ2-5; 8 positions match TRBD1. V gave up 4 bases and J gave up 5 bases; unmatched junction bases: 6. Germline V lookup: CDR1 SNHLY, CDR2 FYNNEI. The CDR3 runs to 14 residues. The CDR3 loop reads CASSGWTGWETQYF. Here the CDR3 DNA reads TGTGCCAGCAGTGGATGGACAGGGTGGGAGACCCAGTACTTC. The full variable domain, rest sourced from reference TRBV2 and TRBJ2-5, is EPEVTQTPSHQVTQMGQEVILRCVPISNHLYFYWYRQILGQKVEFLVSFYNNEISEKSEIFDDQFSVERPDGSNFTLKIRSTKLEDSAMYFCASSGWTGWETQYFGPGTRLLVL.

This clone was found a few times. J is TRBJ1-4 and V is TRBV6-5, with D possibly TRBD1 on 6 matching bases. This CDR3 spans 13 amino acids. Germline values: CDR1 MNHEY, CDR2 SVGAGI. With 4 bases removed from V and 10 bases from J, the gap between germline ends came to 13 bases. The CDR3 here is CASSSGAWGKLFF. The CDR3 coding sequence is TGTGCCAGCAGTTCAGGGGCCTGGGGAAAACTGTTTTTT.

V and J are TRBV5-6 and TRBJ1-2; maybe TRBD1 (6 bases). V gave up 5 bases and J gave up 1 base, with 12 bases separating them. The length of the CDR3 is 14 residues. From germline, CDR1 is SGHDT and CDR2 YYEEEE. The CDR3 loop is CASSPPGHNYGYTF. The CDR3 DNA is TGTGCCAGCAGTCCTCCGGGACATAACTATGGCTACACCTTC.

CDR3 in amino acids: CSVEARGGKETQYF. For the CDR3, the DNA is TGCAGCGTTGAAGCGAGAGGAGGGAAAGAGACCCAGTACTTC. The rearrangement uses TRBV29-1 and TRBJ2-5, with D tentatively TRBD2 (6 bases). Trimming left V 1 base short and J 3 bases short, with 12 bases between. Germline assignment: CDR1 SQVTM and CDR2 ANQGSEA. The length of the CDR3 is 14 residues. Using reference TRBV29-1 and TRBJ2-5 for the parts outside the CDR3, the full variable domain is SAVISQKPSRDICQRGTSLTIQCQVDSQVTMMFWYRQQPGQSLTLIATANQGSEATYESGFVIDKFPISRPNLTFSTLTVSNMSPEDSSIYLCSVEARGGKETQYFGPGTRLLVL.

This clone was recorded a few times. This sequence joins TRBV27 and TRBJ1-1; TRBD1 matches 7 bases. J lost 1 base, V lost 6 bases, and 5 bases had no gene match. From germline, CDR1 is MNHEY and CDR2 SMNVEV (reference sequence). This CDR3 is 14 amino acids long. CDR3 residues: CASSIGGWNTEAFF. The CDR3 bases are TGTGCCAGCAGCATAGGGGGCTGGAACACTGAAGCTTTCTTT.

This sequence joins TRBV27 and TRBJ1-4, with 8 bases matching TRBD1. Germline trimming cut 7 bases from V and 3 bases from J; bases unmatched to any gene: 4. The germline V gene encodes CDR1 MNHEY and CDR2 SMNVEV (reference sequence). The CDR3 runs 14 residues. The CDR3 coding sequence is TGTGCCAGCAAACCACAGGGGGCTAATGAAAAACTGTTTTTT. Translating gives CASKPQGANEKLFF.

The J gene is TRBJ2-7, the V gene TRBV6-5; TRBD1 might be the D (6 bases). This CDR3 is built from 13 residues. The V gene lost 6 bases and the J gene lost 5 bases, with 14 bases spanning the gap. From germline, CDR1 is MNHEY and CDR2 SVGAGI. The CDR3 bases are TGTGCCAGCAGGTTTTTACAGGGCAACGAGCAGTACTTC. It specifies CASRFLQGNEQYF.

The V and J genes are TRBV7-2 and TRBJ2-5; TRBD2 agrees at 8 bases. The V segment lost 5 bases and the J segment 2 bases; nucleotides outside the gene matches: 10. The germline V gene has CDR1 SGHTA and CDR2 FQGNSA. CDR3 size: 16 residues. The CDR3 is CASSLSGGAIQETQYF. CDR3 nucleotide sequence: TGTGCCAGCAGCCTCAGCGGGGGAGCTATTCAAGAGACCCAGTACTTC.

CDR3 nucleotides: TGTGCCAGCAGCGCGCGGGGCTCTGGGGCCAACGTCCTGACTTTC. It codes for CASSARGSGANVLTF. The chain joins TRBV14 to TRBJ2-6, with D tentatively TRBD2 (6 bases). CDR3 size: 15 residues. The V gene lost 5 bases and the J gene lost 0 bases, with 8 bases spanning the gap. Germline-derived CDR1 and CDR2 are SGHDN and FVKESK.

There are a few counts of this clone. The chain links TRBV18 to TRBJ1-1; TRBD1 aligns across 7 bases. Germline lookup yields CDR1 KGHSH and CDR2 LQKENI. The CDR3 runs 15 residues. The V and J ends lost 6 bases and 8 bases, in that order; junction bases with no gene match: 15. This chain's CDR3 is CASSPMDRRYSEAFF. The CDR3 DNA is TGTGCCAGCTCTCCAATGGACAGGCGTTACTCCGAAGCTTTCTTT.